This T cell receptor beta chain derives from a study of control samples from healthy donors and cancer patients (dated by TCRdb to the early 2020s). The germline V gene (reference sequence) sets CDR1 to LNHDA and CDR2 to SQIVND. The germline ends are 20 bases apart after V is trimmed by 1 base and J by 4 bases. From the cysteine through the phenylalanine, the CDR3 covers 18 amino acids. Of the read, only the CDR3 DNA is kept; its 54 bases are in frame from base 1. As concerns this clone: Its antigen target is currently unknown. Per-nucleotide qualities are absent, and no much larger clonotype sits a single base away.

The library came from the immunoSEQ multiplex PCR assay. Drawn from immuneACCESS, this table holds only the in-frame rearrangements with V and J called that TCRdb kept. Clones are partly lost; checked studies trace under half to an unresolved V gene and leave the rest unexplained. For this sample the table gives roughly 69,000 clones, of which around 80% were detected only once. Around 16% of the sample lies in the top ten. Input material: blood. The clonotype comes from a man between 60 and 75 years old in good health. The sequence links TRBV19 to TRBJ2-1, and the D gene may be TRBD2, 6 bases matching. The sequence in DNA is TGTGCCAGTAGTATAGGGGGCTCTAGGGGACTGCTATACAATGAGCAGTTCTTC. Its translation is CASSIGGSRGLLYNEQFF.